The entry that follows covers one T cell receptor beta chain sequence. This entry is derived from a study of blood T cell repertoires in COVID-19. Study context: Acute and convalescent COVID-19 specimens originated in the United States, Italy and Spain. In each case, the material was cDNA or gDNA derived from T cells, B-cell-depleted T cells, or PBMCs.

How the authors handled the data: Nucleated cell number was recorded as an estimate derived from reference gene primer amplification. The table came from immunoSEQ multiplex PCR; TCRdb's copy has only in-frame clones and leaves some out. The V and J calls and clone size come from that table; D and trimming were worked out from the DNA. The sample carries about 120,000 clones, 90% recorded once. This CDR3 comprises 18 residues. J lost 3 bases, V lost 5 bases, and 10 bases had no gene match. Germline V gene data show CDR1 as LNHDA and CDR2 as SQIVND (reference sequence). The sample taken for sequencing was peripheral blood. The V gene is TRBV19, the J gene TRBJ2-2; 12 bases are a match to TRBD2. The clonotype comes from a man aged 45-60 years with active COVID-19. The CDR3 nucleotides are TGTGCCAGTAGTTTAAAACTAGCGGGAGGCTACTACACCGGGGAGCTGTTTTTT. This gives the protein CASSLKLAGGYYTGELFF.